The rows below give T cell receptor beta chains drawn from one sample of a study of blood T cell repertoires in COVID-19. Libraries were prepared by immunoSEQ multiplex PCR; TCRdb keeps only in-frame clonotypes and omits some of them. The table shows roughly 280,000 clones, with 70% to 90% occurring only once. Sample: peripheral blood. The receptors were gathered from a woman in her sixties or seventies with acute or convalescent COVID-19. Both conserved end residues are part of each CDR3. D genes are given only for firm matches. Rows may omit the clone size; those that give it use once, few, many or a size class.

V gene,clone size,J gene,D gene,CDR3 protein,CDR3 DNA
TRBV3-1/TRBV3-2,.,TRBJ1-2,.,CASSRTGKDGYTF,TGTGCCAGCAGCCGGACGGGGAAGGATGGCTACACCTTC
TRBV5-1,once,TRBJ1-1,TRBD1,CASRRPGGYTEAFF,TGCGCCAGCCGTCGTCCAGGGGGGTACACTGAAGCTTTCTTT
TRBV2,.,TRBJ2-3,TRBD1,CASSVYRQGADTQYF,TGTGCCAGCAGTGTCTATCGACAGGGCGCAGATACGCAGTATTTT
TRBV11-1,.,TRBJ1-1,.,CASTTDRMNTEAFF,TGTGCCAGCACCACGGACAGAATGAACACTGAAGCTTTCTTT
TRBV11-3,.,TRBJ2-1,TRBD2,CASSTRTSMYHEQFF,TGTGCCAGCAGCACCCGGACTAGCATGTACCATGAGCAGTTCTTC
TRBV7-9,.,TRBJ1-2,.,CASSDDRTIYGYTF,TGTGCCAGCAGCGACGACCGGACTATCTATGGCTACACCTTC
TRBV19,few,TRBJ1-5,.,CASSMGGRRLDQPQHF,TGTGCCAGTAGTATGGGGGGGCGCAGGCTCGATCAGCCCCAGCATTTT
TRBV19,once,TRBJ2-2,.,CASSTGHGTGELFF,TGTGCCAGTAGCACTGGTCACGGTACCGGGGAGCTGTTTTTT
TRBV7-2,.,TRBJ1-1,TRBD1,CASSFRQGEGNTEAFF,TGTGCCAGCAGCTTCCGACAGGGAGAGGGGAACACTGAAGCTTTCTTT
TRBV18,.,TRBJ1-5,.,CASSHGVPSNQPQHF,TGTGCCAGCTCACACGGGGTACCTAGCAATCAGCCCCAGCATTTT
TRBV5-4,.,TRBJ1-1,TRBD1,CASSFGQGRGRGTEAFF,TGTGCCAGCAGCTTCGGACAGGGTAGGGGCCGTGGCACTGAAGCTTTCTTT
TRBV19,.,TRBJ1-1,.,CASSGGEGTEAFF,TGTGCCAGTAGTGGAGGGGAAGGAACTGAAGCTTTCTTT
TRBV3-1/TRBV3-2,.,TRBJ2-3,TRBD2,CASSPSGGAGTDTQYF,TGTGCCAGCAGCCCTAGCGGGGGGGCAGGGACAGATACGCAGTATTTT
TRBV5-5,.,TRBJ1-4,.,CASSYYSPEKLFF,TGTGCCAGCAGCTACTACTCGCCTGAAAAACTGTTTTTT
TRBV3-1/TRBV3-2,.,TRBJ1-5,TRBD1,CASSRTGNDDQPQHF,TGTGCCAGCAGCAGGACAGGGAATGACGATCAGCCCCAGCATTTT
TRBV24-1,.,TRBJ2-1,TRBD2,CATSETSGGNSYNEQFF,TGTGCCACCAGTGAAACTAGCGGGGGAAACTCCTACAATGAGCAGTTCTTC
TRBV6-5,.,TRBJ2-2,.,CASSSQVGELFF,TGTGCCAGCAGTTCCCAGGTCGGGGAGCTGTTTTTT
TRBV29-1,.,TRBJ1-1,.,CSVRSPGEAFF,TGCAGCGTTAGGTCCCCAGGGGAAGCTTTCTTT
TRBV7-9,.,TRBJ2-7,.,CASSRLGQPPEYF,TGTGCCAGCAGCCGCCTTGGACAGCCGCCTGAGTACTTC
TRBV19,once,TRBJ2-2,.,CATNHRGGRTGELFF,TGTGCCACCAATCACAGGGGCGGGAGGACCGGGGAGCTGTTTTTT
TRBV6-5,.,TRBJ1-5,.,CASSSGSTLRHQPQHF,TGTGCCAGCAGTTCGGGATCGACCCTACGCCATCAGCCCCAGCATTTT
TRBV4-1,.,TRBJ2-7,.,CASSQVVTGEQYF,TGCGCCAGCAGCCAAGTGGTTACGGGGGAGCAGTACTTC
TRBV18,.,TRBJ2-7,.,CASSQNRDGGSYEQYF,TGTGCCAGCTCACAAAACCGGGACGGGGGCTCCTACGAGCAGTACTTC
TRBV5-1,.,TRBJ1-4,.,CASSLGLLNEKLFF,TGCGCCAGCAGCTTGGGACTGTTAAATGAAAAACTGTTTTTT
TRBV9,.,TRBJ2-2,.,CASSVLAGLNTGELFF,TGTGCCAGCAGCGTACTGGCGGGGCTAAACACCGGGGAGCTGTTTTTT
TRBV6-5,few,TRBJ1-1,.,CASSYGLMNTEAFF,TGTGCCAGCAGTTACGGGCTTATGAACACTGAAGCTTTCTTT
TRBV2,.,TRBJ1-1,.,CASSVAVSSTEAFF,TGTGCCAGCAGCGTGGCAGTCTCCTCAACTGAAGCTTTCTTT
TRBV4-1,.,TRBJ1-4,.,CASSQVRLDSRVEKLFF,TGCGCCAGCAGCCAAGTAAGACTGGACAGTCGGGTTGAAAAACTGTTTTTT
TRBV11-2,.,TRBJ1-1,.,CASSPDRKAFF,TGTGCCAGCAGCCCCGACAGGAAAGCTTTCTTT
TRBV19,.,TRBJ1-2,.,CASSSGPLMGGYTF,TGTGCCAGTAGTTCAGGGCCCCTGATGGGGGGCTACACCTTC
TRBV5-3,.,TRBJ2-5,.,CARSLGPGYKETQYF,TGTGCCAGAAGCTTGGGGCCCGGGTACAAAGAGACCCAGTACTTC
TRBV12-3/TRBV12-4,.,TRBJ1-5,.,CATGVTGNQPQHF,TGTGCCACAGGGGTGACCGGCAATCAGCCCCAGCATTTT
TRBV7-2,.,TRBJ2-5,TRBD2,CASSSRTSGGPGGETQYF,TGTGCCAGCAGCTCTCGGACTAGCGGGGGCCCGGGGGGAGAGACCCAGTACTTC
TRBV5-6,.,TRBJ2-2,.,CASSLRGGGRYGELFF,TGTGCCAGCAGCTTGAGGGGTGGAGGGAGATACGGGGAGCTGTTTTTT
TRBV5-1,.,TRBJ1-2,TRBD1,CASSPDPGTVGGYTF,TGCGCCAGCAGCCCAGACCCGGGGACAGTAGGAGGCTACACCTTC
TRBV11-3,.,TRBJ1-4,.,CASGRRGNEKLFF,TGTGCCAGCGGCCGCAGGGGTAATGAAAAACTGTTTTTT
TRBV5-6,.,TRBJ2-4,TRBD1,CASSRDRGKAKNIQYF,TGTGCCAGCAGTCGCGACAGGGGCAAAGCCAAAAACATTCAGTACTTC
TRBV11-2,once,TRBJ2-7,.,CASSFGPVSSYEQYF,TGTGCCAGCAGCTTTGGGCCAGTTAGCTCCTACGAGCAGTACTTC
TRBV5-4,.,TRBJ1-1,.,CASSRRGGSTEAFF,TGTGCCAGCAGCCGGCGGGGTGGTAGCACTGAAGCTTTCTTT
TRBV2,.,TRBJ1-6,TRBD1,CASSTRTGGMNSPLHF,TGTGCCAGCAGTACCAGGACAGGGGGCATGAATTCACCCCTCCACTTT
TRBV30,.,TRBJ2-5,TRBD1,CAWTRTGWETQYF,TGTGCCTGGACCCGGACAGGGTGGGAGACCCAGTACTTC
TRBV3-1/TRBV3-2,.,TRBJ1-6,.,CASSPNLWLNSPLHF,TGTGCCAGCAGCCCCAATCTATGGTTAAATTCACCCCTCCACTTT